These 14 T cell receptor beta chains came from one sample sequenced in a study of coeliac disease. Method: immunoSEQ multiplex PCR; TCRdb's copy keeps in-frame clones and lacks some. The data hold several hundred clones, with around 82% observed a single time. The source material was intraepithelial lymphocytes from the gut. These receptors were collected from a human donor without celiac disease.

J is TRBJ2-5 and V is TRBV11-1; 8 bases agree with TRBD2. CDR3 length equals 15 residues. Germline V gene sequence: CDR1 SGHAT, CDR2 FQDESV (reference sequence). Trimming removed 5 bases from V and 5 bases from J; junction bases left unmatched: 10. The CDR3 DNA sequence: TGTGCCAGCAGCCCCCCGGGGAGCGGGAGTGAGACCCAGTACTTC. This encodes CASSPPGSGSETQYF.

The J gene is TRBJ2-7, the V gene TRBV29-1, with D uncertain. This CDR3 is 14 amino acids long. V lost 4 bases to trimming and J lost 0 bases, with 13 bases between them. Germline values: CDR1 SQVTM, CDR2 ANQGSEA. CDR3 residues: CSVVGGTSSYEQYF. The CDR3 DNA reads as TGCAGCGTTGTTGGCGGAACGAGCTCCTACGAGCAGTACTTC.

The chain has TRBV11-2 and TRBJ2-3; 7 bases are shared with TRBD1. The trim removed 5 bases at V and 6 bases at J, leaving 11 bases unmatched. The CDR3 contains 15 residues. Germline V CDR1 and CDR2: SGHAT, FQNNGV. Written as DNA, the CDR3 is TGTGCCAGCAGCCCGACGGCAGGGGGTTTGGATACGCAGTATTTT. Protein sequence: CASSPTAGGLDTQYF.

The table lists this clone with a count of one. This CDR3 is CASSPMFSTRQSRANVLTF. CDR3 nucleotide sequence: TGTGCCAGCAGTCCGATGTTCTCAACACGACAAAGTCGGGCCAACGTCCTGACTTTC. The chain links TRBV6-4 to TRBJ2-6, with D uncertain. From germline, CDR1 is MRHNA and CDR2 SNTAGT. The ends were cut back, 5 bases at V and 5 bases at J, with 25 bases in the middle. This CDR3 is built from 19 residues.

The rearrangement joins TRBV7-9 to TRBJ2-7; D gene ambiguous. The CDR3 has 11 amino acids. Germline loops: CDR1 SEHNR, CDR2 FQNEAQ (reference sequence). V gave up 2 bases and J gave up 5 bases, with 4 bases separating them. CDR3 loop: CASSLRDEQYF. CDR3 DNA sequence: TGTGCCAGCAGCTTAAGAGACGAGCAGTACTTC.

This clone was counted once. The chain links TRBV10-3 to TRBJ2-1, with D possibly being TRBD2 (5 bases). Germline V CDR1 and CDR2: ENHRY, SYGVKD. The CDR3 runs 17 residues. V was cut by 7 bases and J by 5 bases, with 24 bases left in between. For the CDR3, the DNA is TGTGCCATCAACCCGCGGGCTGACGGCATCACCAACAATGAGCAGTTCTTC. Translated, it gives CAINPRADGITNNEQFF.

The chain recombines TRBV5-5 with TRBJ1-3, with TRBD1 matching 9 bases. The CDR3 sequence is 19 residues long. Per the germline V gene, CDR1 is SGHKS and CDR2 is YYEKEE (reference sequence). After removal of 3 bases from V and 2 bases from J, the junction contained 15 bases not matched to a gene. The CDR3 region is CASSSVFRDRVKTGNTIYF. The CDR3 region has the DNA TGTGCCAGCAGCTCAGTCTTCCGGGACAGGGTGAAAACTGGAAACACCATATATTTT.

The rearrangement uses TRBV25-1 and TRBJ1-4; no firm D call. The CDR3 is 13 residues long. Germline assignment: CDR1 MGHDK and CDR2 SYGVNS. Trimming shortened V by 2 bases and J by 8 bases, and 9 bases separated the two germline ends. As DNA, the CDR3 is TGTGCCAGCAGTGAAATGGGGAGGGAAAAACTGTTTTTT. As protein: CASSEMGREKLFF.

V gene TRBV5-2 combines with J gene TRBJ2-6; the table names TRBD2, a call not compared with the DNA. TRBV5-2 is designated a pseudogene. The CDR3 covers 18 residues. CDR3 loop: CASKSPGSTQSRANVLTF. Here the CDR3 DNA reads TGTGCCAGCAAAAGTCCGGGGAGTACACAAAGTCGGGCCAACGTCCTGACTTTC.

The chain carries TRBV1 and TRBJ2-1; TRBD2, the table's D call, lacks a check against the DNA. TRBV1 is a pseudogene segment. The CDR3 runs 16 residues. The CDR3, as DNA: TGCACCAGCAGCCAAGGCAGGGACCCCTGGGAGGGGGAGCAGTTCTTC. Its protein product is CTSSQGRDPWEGEQFF.

The chain joins TRBV5-4 to TRBJ1-1, with 7 positions matching TRBD1. CDR1 and CDR2 from the germline V gene are SGHNT and YYREEE (reference sequence). This CDR3 is 14 amino acids long. The J segment lost 5 bases and the V segment lost 2 bases, leaving 6 bases of the junction unmatched. The CDR3 nucleotides read TGTGCCAGCAGCTTTAACAGGGGTAGAACTGAAGCTTTCTTT. Its translation: CASSFNRGRTEAFF. Together with reference TRBV5-4 and TRBJ1-1, the CDR3 gives the full variable domain: ETGVTQSPTHLIKTRGQQVTLRCSSQSGHNTVSWYQQALGQGPQFIFQYYREEENGRGNFPPRFSGLQFPNYSSELNVNALELDDSALYLCASSFNRGRTEAFFGQGTRLTVV.

The chain combines TRBV6-1 with TRBJ2-1; 12 bases fit TRBD2. V dropped 5 bases and J dropped 5; count of bases not matched to a gene: 4. The CDR3 contains 15 residues. The V gene's germline CDR1 is MNHNS and CDR2 SASEGT. The CDR3 sequence: CASSWTSGTNNEQFF. The CDR3 DNA reads as TGTGCCAGCAGTTGGACTAGCGGGACGAACAATGAGCAGTTCTTC.

V gene TRBV10-3 combines with J gene TRBJ2-7; TRBD1 agrees at 11 bases. This CDR3 spans 15 amino acids. The ends lost 8 bases at V and 4 bases at J; junction bases unmatched: 10. CDR1 ENHRY and CDR2 SYGVKD come from the germline V gene. CDR3 protein: CAIAGQGAVSYEQYF. The CDR3 DNA reads as TGTGCCATCGCAGGACAGGGGGCTGTTTCGTACGAGCAGTACTTC.

This chain links TRBV4-3 with TRBJ1-5; the D gene is possibly TRBD1 (6 bases). Germline CDR1 LGHNA, CDR2 YSLEER. This CDR3 is 16 amino acids long. V was shortened by 1 base and J by 6 bases, with 16 bases between the two germline ends. In DNA form, the CDR3 reads TGCGCCAGCAGCCAAGGATGGGGGGGGCAGATTCAGCCCCAGCATTTT. As protein: CASSQGWGGQIQPQHF.